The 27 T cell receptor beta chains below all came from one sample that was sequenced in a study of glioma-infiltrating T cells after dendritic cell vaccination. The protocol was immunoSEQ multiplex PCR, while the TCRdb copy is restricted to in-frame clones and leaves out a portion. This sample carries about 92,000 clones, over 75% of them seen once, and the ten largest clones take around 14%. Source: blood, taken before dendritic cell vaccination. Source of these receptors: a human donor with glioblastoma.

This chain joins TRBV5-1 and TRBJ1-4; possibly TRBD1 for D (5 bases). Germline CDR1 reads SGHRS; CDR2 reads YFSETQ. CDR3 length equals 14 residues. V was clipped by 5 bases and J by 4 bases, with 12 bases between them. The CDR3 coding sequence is TGCGCCAGCAGGTCGGGGGGGAGTAATGAAAAACTGTTTTTT. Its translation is CASRSGGSNEKLFF.

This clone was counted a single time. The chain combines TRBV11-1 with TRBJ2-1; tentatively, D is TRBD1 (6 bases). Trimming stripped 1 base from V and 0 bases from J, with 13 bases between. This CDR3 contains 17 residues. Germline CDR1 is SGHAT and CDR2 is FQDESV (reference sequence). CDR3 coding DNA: TGTGCCAGCAGCTTAGGGACCCAGGGGAACTCCTACAATGAGCAGTTCTTC. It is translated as CASSLGTQGNSYNEQFF.

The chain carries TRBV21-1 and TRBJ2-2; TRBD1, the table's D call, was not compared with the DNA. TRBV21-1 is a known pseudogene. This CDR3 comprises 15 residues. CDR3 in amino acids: CASSRRTGGPGELFF. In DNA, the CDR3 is TGTGCCAGCAGTAGGAGGACAGGGGGCCCCGGGGAGCTGTTTTTT.

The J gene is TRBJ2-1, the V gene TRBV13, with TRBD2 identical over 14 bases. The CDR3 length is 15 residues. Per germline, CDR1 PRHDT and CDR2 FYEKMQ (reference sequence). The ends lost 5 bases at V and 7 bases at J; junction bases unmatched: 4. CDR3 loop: CASSLRTSGRNEQFF. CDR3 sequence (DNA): TGTGCCAGCAGCCTACGGACTAGCGGGAGGAATGAGCAGTTCTTC.

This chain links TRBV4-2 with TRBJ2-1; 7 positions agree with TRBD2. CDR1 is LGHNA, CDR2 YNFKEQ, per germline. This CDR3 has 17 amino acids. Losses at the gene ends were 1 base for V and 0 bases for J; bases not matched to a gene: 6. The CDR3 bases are TGTGCCAGCAGCCAAGCTATCGGCGGGAGCTCCTACAATGAGCAGTTCTTC. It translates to CASSQAIGGSSYNEQFF.

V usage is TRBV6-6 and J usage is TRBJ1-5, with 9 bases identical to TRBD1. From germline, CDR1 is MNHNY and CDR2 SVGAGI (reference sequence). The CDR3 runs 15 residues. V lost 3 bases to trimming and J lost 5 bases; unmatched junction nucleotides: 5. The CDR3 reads CASSYRGQGDQPQHF. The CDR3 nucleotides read TGTGCCAGCAGTTATAGGGGACAGGGTGATCAGCCCCAGCATTTT.

The CDR3 sequence: CASSPGQGLNEQFF. The DNA for the CDR3 is TGCGCCAGCAGCCCGGGACAGGGCTTGAATGAGCAGTTCTTC. V usage is TRBV5-1 and J usage is TRBJ2-1; 9 bases agree with TRBD1. Germline values: CDR1 SGHRS, CDR2 YFSETQ. The CDR3 is made up of 14 amino acids. V lost 4 bases to trimming and J lost 7 bases; unmatched junction nucleotides: 6.

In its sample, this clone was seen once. For the CDR3, the DNA is TGTGCCAGCAGCTTGGACGGGAACACCGGGGAGCTGTTTTTT. This gives the protein CASSLDGNTGELFF. The V gene is TRBV5-6, the J gene TRBJ2-2; D ambiguous. This CDR3 region has 14 residues. V lost 0 bases to trimming and J lost 1 base, with 4 bases between them. Germline V gene data show CDR1 as SGHDT and CDR2 as YYEEEE.

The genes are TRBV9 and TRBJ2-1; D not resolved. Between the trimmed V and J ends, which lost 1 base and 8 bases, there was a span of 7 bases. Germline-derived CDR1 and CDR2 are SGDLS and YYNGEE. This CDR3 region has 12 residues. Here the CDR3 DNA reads TGTGCCAGCAGCGTAAACAGTGATGAGCAGTTCTTC. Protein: CASSVNSDEQFF.

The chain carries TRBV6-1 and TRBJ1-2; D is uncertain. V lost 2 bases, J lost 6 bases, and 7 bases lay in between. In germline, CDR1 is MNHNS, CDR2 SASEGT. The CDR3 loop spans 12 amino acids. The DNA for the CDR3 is TGTGCCAGCAGTGAATTCAGGCATGGCTACACCTTC. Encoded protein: CASSEFRHGYTF.

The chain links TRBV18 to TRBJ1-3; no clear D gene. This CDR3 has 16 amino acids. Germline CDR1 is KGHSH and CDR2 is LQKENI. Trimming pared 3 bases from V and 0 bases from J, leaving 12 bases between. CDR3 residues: CASSPSQLYSGNTIYF. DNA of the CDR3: TGTGCCAGCTCACCCTCACAGCTATACTCTGGAAACACCATATATTTT.

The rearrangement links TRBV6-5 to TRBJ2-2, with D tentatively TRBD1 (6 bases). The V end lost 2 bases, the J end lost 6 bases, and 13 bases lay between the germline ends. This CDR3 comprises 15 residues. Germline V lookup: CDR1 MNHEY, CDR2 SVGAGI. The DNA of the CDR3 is TGTGCCAGCAGTTACGGGGGCGGTGTTGCCGGGGAGCTGTTTTTT. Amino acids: CASSYGGGVAGELFF.

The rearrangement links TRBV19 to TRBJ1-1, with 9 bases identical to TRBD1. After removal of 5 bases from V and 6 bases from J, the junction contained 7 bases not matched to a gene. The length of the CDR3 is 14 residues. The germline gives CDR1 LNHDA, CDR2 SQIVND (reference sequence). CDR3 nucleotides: TGTGCCAGTAGTGGACAGGGGATTTCGGCTGAAGCTTTCTTT. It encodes CASSGQGISAEAFF. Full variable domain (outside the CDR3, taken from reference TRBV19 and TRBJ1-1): DGGITQSPKYLFRKEGQNVTLSCEQNLNHDAMYWYRQDPGQGLRLIYYSQIVNDFQKGDIAEGYSVSREKKESFPLTVTSAQKNPTAFYLCASSGQGISAEAFFGQGTRLTVV.

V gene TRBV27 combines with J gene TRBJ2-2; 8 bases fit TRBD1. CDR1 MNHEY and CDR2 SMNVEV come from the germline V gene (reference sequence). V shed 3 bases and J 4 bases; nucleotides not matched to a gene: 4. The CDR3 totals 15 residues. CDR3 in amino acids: CASSLSGQGTGELFF. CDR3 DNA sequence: TGTGCCAGCAGTTTGTCCGGACAGGGCACCGGGGAGCTGTTTTTT.

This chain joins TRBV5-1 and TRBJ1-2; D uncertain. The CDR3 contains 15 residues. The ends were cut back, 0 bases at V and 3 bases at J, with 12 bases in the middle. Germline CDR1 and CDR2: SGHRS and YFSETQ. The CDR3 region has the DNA TGCGCCAGCAGCTTGGCGGGGTTCAATTACTATGGCTACACCTTC. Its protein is CASSLAGFNYYGYTF.

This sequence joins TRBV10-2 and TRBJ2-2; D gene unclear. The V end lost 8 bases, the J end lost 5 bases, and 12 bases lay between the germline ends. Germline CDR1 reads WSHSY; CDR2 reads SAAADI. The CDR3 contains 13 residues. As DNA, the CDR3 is TGCGCCAGCTTACTCAAGAGGACCGGGGAGCTGTTTTTT. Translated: CASLLKRTGELFF.

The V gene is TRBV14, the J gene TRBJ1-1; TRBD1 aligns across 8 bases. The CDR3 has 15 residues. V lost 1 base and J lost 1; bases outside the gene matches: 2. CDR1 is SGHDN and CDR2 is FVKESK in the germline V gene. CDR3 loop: CASSQVDRGNTEAFF. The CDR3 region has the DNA TGTGCCAGCAGCCAAGTCGACAGGGGGAACACTGAAGCTTTCTTT.

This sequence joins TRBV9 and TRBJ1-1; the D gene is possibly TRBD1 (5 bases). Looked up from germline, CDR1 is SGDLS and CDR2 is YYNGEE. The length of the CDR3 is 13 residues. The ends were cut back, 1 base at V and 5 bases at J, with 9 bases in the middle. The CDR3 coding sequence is TGTGCCAGCAGCGTAATAGGGGATACTGAAGCTTTCTTT. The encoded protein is CASSVIGDTEAFF.

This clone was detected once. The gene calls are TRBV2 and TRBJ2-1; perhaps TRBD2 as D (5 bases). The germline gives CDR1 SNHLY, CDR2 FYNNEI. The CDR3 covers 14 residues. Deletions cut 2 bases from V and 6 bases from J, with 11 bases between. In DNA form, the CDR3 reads TGTGCCAGCAGTGAAAGGACTCTCCTCAATGAGCAGTTCTTC. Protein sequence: CASSERTLLNEQFF.

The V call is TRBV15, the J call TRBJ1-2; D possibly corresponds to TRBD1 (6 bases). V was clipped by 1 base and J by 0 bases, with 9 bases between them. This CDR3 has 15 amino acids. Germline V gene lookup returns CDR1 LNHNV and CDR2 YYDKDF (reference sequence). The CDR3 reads CATSRGDTPNYGYTF. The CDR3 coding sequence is TGTGCCACCAGCAGAGGGGACACTCCTAACTATGGCTACACCTTC.

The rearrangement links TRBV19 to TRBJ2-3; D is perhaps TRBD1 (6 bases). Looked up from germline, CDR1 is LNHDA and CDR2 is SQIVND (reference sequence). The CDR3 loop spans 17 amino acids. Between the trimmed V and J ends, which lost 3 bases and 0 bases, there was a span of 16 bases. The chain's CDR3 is CASSMALQGPSTDTQYF. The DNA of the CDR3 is TGTGCCAGTAGTATGGCACTACAGGGACCTAGCACAGATACGCAGTATTTT. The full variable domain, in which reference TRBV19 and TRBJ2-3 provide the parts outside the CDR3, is DGGITQSPKYLFRKEGQNVTLSCEQNLNHDAMYWYRQDPGQGLRLIYYSQIVNDFQKGDIAEGYSVSREKKESFPLTVTSAQKNPTAFYLCASSMALQGPSTDTQYFGPGTRLTVL.

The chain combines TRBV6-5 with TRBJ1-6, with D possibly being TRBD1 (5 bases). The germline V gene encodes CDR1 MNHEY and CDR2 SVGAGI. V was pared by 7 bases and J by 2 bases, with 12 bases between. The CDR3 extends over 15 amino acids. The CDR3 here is CASNPTGAYNSPLHF. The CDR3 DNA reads TGTGCCAGCAACCCAACAGGAGCCTATAATTCACCCCTCCACTTT.

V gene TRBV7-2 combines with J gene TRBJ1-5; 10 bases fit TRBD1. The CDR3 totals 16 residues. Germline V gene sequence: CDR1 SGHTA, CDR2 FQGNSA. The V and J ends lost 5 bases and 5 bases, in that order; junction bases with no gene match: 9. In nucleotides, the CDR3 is TGTGCCAGCAGCCCTAGCGGACAGGGGGTGCATCAGCCCCAGCATTTT. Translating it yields CASSPSGQGVHQPQHF.

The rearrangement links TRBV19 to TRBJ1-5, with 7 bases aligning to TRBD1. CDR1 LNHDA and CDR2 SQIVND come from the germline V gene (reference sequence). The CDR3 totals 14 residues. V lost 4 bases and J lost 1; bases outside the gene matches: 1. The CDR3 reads CASSTTGSNQPQHF. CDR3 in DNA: TGTGCCAGTAGTACGACAGGGAGCAATCAGCCCCAGCATTTT.

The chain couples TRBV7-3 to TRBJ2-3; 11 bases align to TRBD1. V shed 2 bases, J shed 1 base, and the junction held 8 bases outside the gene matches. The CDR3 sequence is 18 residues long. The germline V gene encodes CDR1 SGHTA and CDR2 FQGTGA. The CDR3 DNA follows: TGTGCCAGCAGCTTAGCACCCCCGGGACAGGGGGGCACAGATACGCAGTATTTT. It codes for CASSLAPPGQGGTDTQYF.

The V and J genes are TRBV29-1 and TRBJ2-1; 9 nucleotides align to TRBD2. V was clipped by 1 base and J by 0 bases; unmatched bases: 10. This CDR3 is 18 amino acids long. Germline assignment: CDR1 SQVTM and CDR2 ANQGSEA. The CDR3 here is CSVEGARTSEISYNEQFF. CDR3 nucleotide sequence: TGCAGCGTTGAAGGAGCCCGGACTAGCGAGATCTCCTACAATGAGCAGTTCTTC.

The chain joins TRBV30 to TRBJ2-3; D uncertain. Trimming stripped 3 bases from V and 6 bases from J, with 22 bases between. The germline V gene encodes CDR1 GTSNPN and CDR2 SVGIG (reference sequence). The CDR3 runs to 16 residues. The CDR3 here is CAWRRSDTPLNDTQYF. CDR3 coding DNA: TGTGCCTGGAGGAGAAGTGACACGCCGCTAAATGATACGCAGTATTTT.